A single sample gave rise to the 20 T cell receptor beta chains below, sequenced in a study of OX40 agonist ivuxolimab in advanced cancers. Assay used: immunoSEQ multiplex PCR; TCRdb lists only in-frame clones, some missing. Of roughly 10,000 clones listed, about nine tenths are singletons. Sequencing used CD4+ or CD8+ T cells sorted from blood, obtained in a trial of the OX40 agonist ivuxolimab. These TCRs come from an adult with an advanced solid tumor such as melanoma, head and neck, liver or kidney cancer.

This chain joins TRBV12-5 and TRBJ2-2; D is undetermined. Trimming removed 7 bases at V and 7 bases at J, with 13 bases between. Germline assignment: CDR1 LGHNT and CDR2 FRNRAP. The CDR3 contains 13 residues. The CDR3 coding sequence is TGTGCTAGTGCCTTCCGTTTAGACGGGGAGCTGTTTTTT. It specifies CASAFRLDGELFF.

This rearrangement joins TRBV4-2 to TRBJ2-2; 11 bases map to TRBD1. V was pared by 3 bases and J by 4 bases, with 4 bases of the junction left unmatched. Germline V gene data show CDR1 as LGHNA and CDR2 as YNFKEQ. The CDR3 contains 16 residues. In DNA, the CDR3 is TGTGCCAGCAGCCAGGGGGACAGGGGGGCCACCGGGGAGCTGTTTTTT. Translating gives CASSQGDRGATGELFF.

The chain combines TRBV11-2 with TRBJ2-1; 9 bases map to TRBD2. J was trimmed by 0 bases and V by 6 bases; bases with no gene match: 3. The CDR3 runs 15 residues. From germline, CDR1 is SGHAT and CDR2 FQNNGV. The CDR3 spells CASRAGGSSYNEQFF. CDR3 DNA: TGTGCCAGCAGGGCGGGGGGGAGCTCCTACAATGAGCAGTTCTTC.

The chain has TRBV7-8 and TRBJ2-1, with 14 bases matching TRBD2. CDR3 length: 15 amino acids. The trim removed 5 bases at V and 12 bases at J, leaving 9 bases unmatched. Looked up from germline, CDR1 is SGHVS and CDR2 is FQNEAQ. CDR3 in amino acids: CASSPGLAGGRGQFF. As DNA, the CDR3 is TGTGCCAGCAGCCCAGGACTAGCGGGGGGCCGGGGGCAGTTCTTC.

This sequence joins TRBV27 and TRBJ1-1; D is unclear. The CDR3 has 16 amino acids. Trimming stripped 1 base from V and 0 bases from J, with 12 bases between. Germline lookup yields CDR1 MNHEY and CDR2 SMNVEV (reference sequence). The CDR3, as DNA: TGTGCCAGCAGTTTATTTGGTCCAGCCATGAACACTGAAGCTTTCTTT. Protein sequence: CASSLFGPAMNTEAFF.

This chain uses TRBV7-9 with TRBJ2-7, with 7 bases matching TRBD1. Germline CDR1 reads SEHNR; CDR2 reads FQNEAQ (reference sequence). The CDR3 runs to 13 residues. Trimming removed 7 bases from V and 2 bases from J; junction bases left unmatched: 5. As DNA, the CDR3 is TGTGCCAGCACCCTAGGGACAGCCTACGAGCAGTACTTC. Amino acid sequence: CASTLGTAYEQYF.

The rearrangement joins TRBV15 to TRBJ1-1; D gene ambiguous. This CDR3 region has 12 residues. V dropped 0 bases and J dropped 8 bases, with 7 bases sitting between them. Germline V gene lookup returns CDR1 LNHNV and CDR2 YYDKDF (reference sequence). The CDR3 here is CATSRDGNEAFF. The CDR3 coding sequence is TGTGCCACCAGCAGAGATGGGAACGAAGCTTTCTTT.

J is TRBJ2-5 and V is TRBV18, with TRBD1 matching over 7 bases. With 0 bases clipped from V and 1 base from J, the junction kept 5 bases outside the gene matches. Germline-derived CDR1 and CDR2 are KGHSH and LQKENI. The CDR3 is 16 amino acids. The CDR3 region has the DNA TGTGCCAGCTCACCACCGAGACAGGGCACCCAAGAGACCCAGTACTTC. As protein: CASSPPRQGTQETQYF. The complete variable domain, with remaining parts taken from reference TRBV18 and TRBJ2-5, reads NAGVMQNPRHLVRRRGQEARLRCSPMKGHSHVYWYRQLPEEGLKFMVYLQKENIIDESGMPKERFSAEFPKEGPSILRIQQVVRGDSAAYFCASSPPRQGTQETQYFGPGTRLLVL.

The V gene is TRBV2, the J gene TRBJ1-3, with D unclear. Per the germline V gene, CDR1 is SNHLY and CDR2 is FYNNEI. V was pared by 2 bases and J by 3 bases, with 8 bases between. CDR3 size: 14 residues. The CDR3 protein is CASSERLDGNTIYF. The CDR3 DNA sequence: TGTGCCAGCAGTGAACGTCTCGATGGAAACACCATATATTTT.

The chain combines TRBV6-5 with TRBJ2-3, with unresolved D. This CDR3 has 16 residues. The V gene's germline CDR1 is MNHEY and CDR2 SVGAGI. V dropped 2 bases and J dropped 4 bases, with 16 bases sitting between them. The CDR3 reads CASSYAVMGNSDTQYF. The CDR3 coding sequence is TGTGCCAGCAGTTACGCTGTGATGGGCAACTCAGATACGCAGTATTTT.

The rearrangement links TRBV19 to TRBJ1-1; D remains ambiguous. The CDR3 totals 12 residues. V was shortened by 7 bases and J by 2 bases, with 8 bases between the two germline ends. CDR1 and CDR2 from the germline V gene are LNHDA and SQIVND (reference sequence). The CDR3 DNA is TGTGCCAGTATTGGGGTCAACACTGAAGCTTTCTTT. It encodes CASIGVNTEAFF.

This sequence joins TRBV5-4 and TRBJ1-2; D is undetermined. The CDR3 covers 14 residues. Trimming removed 5 bases from V and 4 bases from J, with 15 bases in between. Germline V gene sequence: CDR1 SGHNT, CDR2 YYREEE (reference sequence). For the CDR3, the DNA is TGTGCCAGCAGGATCCAGGCCTTGCCCTATGGCTACACCTTC. Amino acids: CASRIQALPYGYTF.

The CDR3 reads CASSFAGGGPRADTQYF. DNA of the CDR3: TGTGCCAGCAGCTTTGCGGGGGGGGGTCCTAGAGCAGATACGCAGTATTTT. The chain has TRBV11-2 and TRBJ2-3; 9 nucleotides agree with TRBD2. The CDR3 length is 17 residues. After removal of 3 bases from V and 4 bases from J, the junction contained 11 bases not matched to a gene. CDR1 and CDR2 (germline): SGHAT, FQNNGV.

The chain combines TRBV6-1 with TRBJ1-2; TRBD1 matches 8 bases. The germline V gene encodes CDR1 MNHNS and CDR2 SASEGT. V was pared by 5 bases and J by 6 bases, with 5 bases of the junction left unmatched. The CDR3 sequence is 13 residues long. CDR3 residues: CASSTTGGNGYTF. For the CDR3, the DNA is TGTGCCAGCAGTACTACAGGGGGGAATGGCTACACCTTC.

This chain links TRBV6-5 with TRBJ2-5; D gene unclear. Germline V CDR1 and CDR2: MNHEY, SVGAGI. Trimming left V 4 bases short and J 5 bases short, with 5 bases between. CDR3 length: 11 amino acids. The CDR3 loop is CASSFVETQYF. In DNA form, the CDR3 reads TGTGCCAGCAGTTTCGTCGAGACCCAGTACTTC.

The chain recombines TRBV6-1 with TRBJ1-6; D is uncertain. Trimming shortened V by 6 bases and J by 0 bases, and 9 bases separated the two germline ends. This CDR3 has 15 residues. Germline V lookup: CDR1 MNHNS, CDR2 SASEGT. The CDR3 region has the DNA TGTGCCAGCAGCCAAGAGAGCTCCTATAATTCACCCCTCCACTTT. This translates into CASSQESSYNSPLHF.

The V gene is TRBV14, the J gene TRBJ2-5, with a tentative D call TRBD1 (6 bases). Deletions cut 5 bases from V and 5 bases from J, with 18 bases between. Germline V lookup: CDR1 SGHDN, CDR2 FVKESK. The CDR3 has 15 residues. DNA for the CDR3: TGTGCCAGCAGCGTCGCATGGGGAAGGGGGGAGACCCAGTACTTC. Translating it yields CASSVAWGRGETQYF.

CDR3 residues: CASSSGQGNTEAFF. DNA of the CDR3: TGTGCCAGCAGTTCGGGACAGGGGAACACTGAAGCTTTCTTT. V is TRBV6-6 and J is TRBJ1-1; 9 nucleotides agree with TRBD1. The J segment lost 1 base and the V segment lost 4 bases, leaving 1 base of the junction unmatched. Germline V gene lookup returns CDR1 MNHNY and CDR2 SVGAGI (reference sequence). The CDR3 is 14 residues long.

This clone was found a few times. The identical CDR3 is also encoded by other nucleotide sequences in the sample. This chain joins TRBV9 and TRBJ2-1; unclear D gene. CDR3 length: 16 amino acids. CDR1 is SGDLS and CDR2 is YYNGEE in the germline V gene. Trimming removed 0 bases at V and 0 bases at J, with 10 bases between. In nucleotides, the CDR3 is TGTGCCAGCAGCGTAGACCCCGCGAGCTCCTACAATGAGCAGTTCTTC. This sequence encodes CASSVDPASSYNEQFF.

The J gene is TRBJ2-1, the V gene TRBV5-4; 8 nucleotides match TRBD2. The CDR3 runs 13 residues. The ends lost 4 bases at V and 8 bases at J; junction bases unmatched: 5. Germline V gene sequence: CDR1 SGHNT, CDR2 YYREEE (reference sequence). The CDR3 is CASSGGLDHEQFF. The CDR3 DNA sequence: TGTGCCAGCAGCGGGGGACTAGACCATGAGCAGTTCTTC.